The 14 T cell receptor beta chains in this list originate from one sample, sequenced in a study of T-cell memory formation after mild COVID-19. TCRdb fed the 5' RACE reads into MiXCR, producing one record per CDR3 protein. This sample yields about 560,000 distinct CDR3 sequences, of which 15% to 20% are seen a single time; about 8.6% belongs to the top ten. Material for sequencing was PBMCs or a T cell subset sorted from them (not recorded which). Receptors were obtained from an adult woman who had mild COVID-19 (a few samples of this study predate the infection). Cell type and time point are not known.

The rearrangement links TRBV2 to TRBJ1-2; D is unresolved. The germline V gene has CDR1 SNHLY and CDR2 FYNNEI. The V and J ends lost 2 bases and 3 bases respectively, with 10 bases between them. This CDR3 region has 14 residues. The CDR3 bases are TGTGCCAGCAGTGAATTAGCCGGTTACTATGGCTACACCTTC. This gives the protein CASSELAGYYGYTF.

This clonotype was observed a handful of times. The chain couples TRBV10-3 to TRBJ1-6, with 7 bases lining up with TRBD1. CDR1 is ENHRY, CDR2 SYGVKD, per germline. There are 14 residues in the CDR3. V dropped 6 bases and J dropped 10; count of bases not matched to a gene: 9. The CDR3 region has the DNA TGTGCCATCAGCTTTAACAGGGGTGAATCACCCCTCCACTTT. Its translation: CAISFNRGESPLHF.

The V call is TRBV7-9, the J call TRBJ1-1; tentatively, D is TRBD1 (5 bases). Trimming removed 5 bases at V and 3 bases at J, with 19 bases between. CDR1 and CDR2 from the germline V gene are SEHNR and FQNEAQ (reference sequence). This CDR3 has 16 residues. This CDR3 reads CASSPPTVGLYTEAFF. The CDR3 DNA reads TGTGCCAGCAGCCCCCCGACAGTGGGTTTGTACACTGAAGCTTTCTTT. Full variable domain (missing parts from reference TRBV7-9 and TRBJ1-1): DTGVSQNPRHKITKRGQNVTFRCDPISEHNRLYWYRQTLGQGPEFLTYFQNEAQLEKSRLLSDRFSAERPKGSFSTLEIQRTEQGDSAMYLCASSPPTVGLYTEAFFGQGTRLTVV.

This clonotype was detected ten times or more. Here the CDR3 DNA reads TGTGCCAGCAGCAAAGGACAGAGCTACGAGCAGTACTTC. It is translated as CASSKGQSYEQYF. V is TRBV21-1 and J is TRBJ2-7; the D call in the table, TRBD1, was not verified against the DNA. TRBV21-1 is a documented pseudogene. This CDR3 comprises 13 residues.

V and J are TRBV7-2 and TRBJ2-5; 7 nucleotides line up with TRBD2. Looked up from germline, CDR1 is SGHTA and CDR2 is FQGNSA. This CDR3 is built from 15 residues. Trimming removed 5 bases from V and 4 bases from J; junction bases left unmatched: 10. Here the CDR3 reads CASSTRGTGGETQYF. CDR3 bases: TGTGCCAGCAGCACCCGGGGGACGGGGGGAGAGACCCAGTACTTC.

The sample holds a few counts of this clonotype. The chain has TRBV29-1 and TRBJ2-3; 7 bases fit TRBD2. J gave up 4 bases and V 3 bases, and 16 bases lay outside the gene matches. The CDR3 length is 17 residues. Germline V gene lookup returns CDR1 SQVTM and CDR2 ANQGSEA. The CDR3 sequence: CSVELGGSTIFADTQYF. DNA of the CDR3: TGCAGCGTTGAGCTGGGCGGGAGTACCATCTTCGCAGATACGCAGTATTTT.

The CDR3 sequence: CASSFSGQGDSPLHF. Here the CDR3 DNA reads TGCGCCAGCAGCTTCTCGGGACAGGGAGATTCACCCCTCCACTTT. This chain connects TRBV5-1 to TRBJ1-6, with TRBD1 matching 9 bases. The length of the CDR3 is 15 residues. Germline CDR1 and CDR2: SGHRS and YFSETQ. Trimming took 2 bases from V and 8 from J; bases not matched to a gene: 5.

This clonotype was counted only a few times. The chain couples TRBV3-1 to TRBJ1-5, with D possibly matching TRBD1 (6 bases). CDR3 length: 16 amino acids. The germline V gene encodes CDR1 LGHDT and CDR2 YNNKEL (reference sequence). V shed 5 bases and J shed 7 bases, with 21 bases lying between them. The CDR3 nucleotides read TGTGCCAGCAGCAACTCGGGGGGGGGCGCAGCCCAGCCCCAGCATTTT. Its protein is CASSNSGGGAAQPQHF.

This chain connects TRBV18 to TRBJ2-1; D might be TRBD1 (6 bases). The germline V and J ends were trimmed by 3 bases and 6 bases, with 15 bases remaining between them. This CDR3 is built from 15 residues. Germline CDR1 and CDR2: KGHSH and LQKENI. In DNA, the CDR3 is TGTGCCAGCTCACCGACAGGCACGGACGCCAATGAGCAGTTCTTC. This sequence encodes CASSPTGTDANEQFF.

The CDR3 DNA reads as TGCGCCAGCAGCTACGGAGAACGGGGCACTGAAGCTTTCTTT. Amino acids: CASSYGERGTEAFF. The rearrangement links TRBV5-1 to TRBJ1-1, with D unresolved. The CDR3 spans 14 residues. CDR1 is SGHRS, CDR2 YFSETQ, per germline. The V end lost 3 bases, the J end lost 4 bases, and 13 bases lay between the germline ends.

The chain couples TRBV3-1 to TRBJ2-1, with D possibly matching TRBD1 (5 bases). Trimming removed 4 bases at V and 9 bases at J, with 16 bases between. This CDR3 contains 14 residues. CDR1 LGHDT and CDR2 YNNKEL come from the germline V gene (reference sequence). Written as DNA, the CDR3 is TGTGCCAGCAGCCCCACACACGCTAGGGGTGAGCAGTTCTTC. This translates into CASSPTHARGEQFF.

This clonotype was picked up a small number of times. This chain links TRBV3-1 with TRBJ2-7; weak D call: TRBD1 (6 bases). Germline assignment: CDR1 LGHDT and CDR2 YNNKEL (reference sequence). The V and J ends lost 1 base and 3 bases respectively, with 16 bases between them. This CDR3 is built from 16 residues. The chain's CDR3 is CASSQVDTGTYYEQYF. CDR3 coding DNA: TGTGCCAGCAGCCAAGTGGATACCGGGACATACTACGAGCAGTACTTC.

This clonotype was counted a few times. The V and J genes are TRBV5-1 and TRBJ2-2; 13 bases are a match to TRBD2. Germline CDR1 reads SGHRS; CDR2 reads YFSETQ. The CDR3 runs to 15 residues. Unmatched junction bases numbered 3, after V lost 3 bases and J lost 7 bases. The CDR3 here is CASSWGLAGNGELFF. The CDR3 DNA sequence: TGCGCCAGCAGCTGGGGACTAGCGGGAAACGGGGAGCTGTTTTTT.

This sequence joins TRBV20-1 and TRBJ1-2; tentatively, D is TRBD1 (6 bases). This CDR3 is 16 amino acids long. The V gene's germline CDR1 is DFQATT and CDR2 SNEGSKA (reference sequence). V lost 1 base, J lost 2 bases, and 17 bases lay in between. CDR3 DNA: TGCAGTGCTAGAGGTTCGATCGGGGGGCGAAACTATGGCTACACCTTC. Protein sequence: CSARGSIGGRNYGYTF.